This TCR beta chain was recovered during a study of blood T cell repertoires in COVID-19. The wider study: Acute and convalescent COVID-19 specimens originated in the United States, Italy and Spain. Sources were T cells, B-cell-depleted T cells, or PBMCs; the material itself was cDNA or gDNA.

This CDR3 is 16 amino acids long. From germline, CDR1 is SGHNT and CDR2 YYREEE (reference sequence). Germline trimming cut 2 bases from V and 0 bases from J; bases unmatched to any gene: 5. Per the authors' pipeline: Counts of nucleated cells, estimated from reference gene primer amplification, were obtained. Repertoires were generated with immunoSEQ multiplex PCR, while TCRdb's copy carries only in-frame clones and drops some. V and J calls and clone size are those listed in that table; D and trimming were worked out from the DNA. The table records approximately 35,000 clones, 65% to 90% of them present only once.

The TCR comes from a man aged 55 to 70 with active COVID-19. The V gene is TRBV5-4, the J gene TRBJ1-1; 9 positions agree with TRBD1. The specimen sequenced was peripheral blood. The CDR3 DNA reads as TGTGCCAGCAGCTTACCAACAGGGGGCATGAACACTGAAGCTTTCTTT. It is translated as CASSLPTGGMNTEAFF.